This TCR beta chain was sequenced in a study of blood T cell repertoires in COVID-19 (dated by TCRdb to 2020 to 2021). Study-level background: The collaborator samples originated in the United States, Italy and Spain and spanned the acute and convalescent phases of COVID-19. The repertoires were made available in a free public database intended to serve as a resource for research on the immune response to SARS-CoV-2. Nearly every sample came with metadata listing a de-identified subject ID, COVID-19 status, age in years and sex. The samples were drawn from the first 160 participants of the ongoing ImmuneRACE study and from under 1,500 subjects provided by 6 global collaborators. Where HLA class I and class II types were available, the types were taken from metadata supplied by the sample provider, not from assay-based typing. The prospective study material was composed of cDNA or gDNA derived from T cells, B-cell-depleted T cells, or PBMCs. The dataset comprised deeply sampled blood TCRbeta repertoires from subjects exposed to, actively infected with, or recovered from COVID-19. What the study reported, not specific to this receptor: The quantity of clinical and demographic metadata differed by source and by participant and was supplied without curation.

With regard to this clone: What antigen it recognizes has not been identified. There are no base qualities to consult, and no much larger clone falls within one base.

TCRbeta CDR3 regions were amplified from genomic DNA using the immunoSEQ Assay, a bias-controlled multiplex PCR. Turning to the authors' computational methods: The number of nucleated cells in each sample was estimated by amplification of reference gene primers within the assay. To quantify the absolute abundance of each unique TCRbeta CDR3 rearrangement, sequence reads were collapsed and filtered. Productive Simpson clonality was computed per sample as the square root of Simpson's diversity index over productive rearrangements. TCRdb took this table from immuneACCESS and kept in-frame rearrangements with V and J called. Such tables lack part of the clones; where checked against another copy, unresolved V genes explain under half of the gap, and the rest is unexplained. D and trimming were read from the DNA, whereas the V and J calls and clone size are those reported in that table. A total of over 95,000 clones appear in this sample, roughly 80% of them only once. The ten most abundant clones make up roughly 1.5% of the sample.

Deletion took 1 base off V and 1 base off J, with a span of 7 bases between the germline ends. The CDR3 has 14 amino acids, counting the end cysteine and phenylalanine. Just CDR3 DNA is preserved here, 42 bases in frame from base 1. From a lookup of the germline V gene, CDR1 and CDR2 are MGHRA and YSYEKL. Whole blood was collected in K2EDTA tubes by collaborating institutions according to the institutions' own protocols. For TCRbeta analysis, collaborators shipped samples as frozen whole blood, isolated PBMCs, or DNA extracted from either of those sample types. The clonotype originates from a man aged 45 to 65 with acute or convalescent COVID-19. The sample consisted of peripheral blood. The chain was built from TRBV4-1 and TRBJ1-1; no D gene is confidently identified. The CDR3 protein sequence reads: CASSQASENTEAFF. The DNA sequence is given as TGCGCCAGCAGCCAAGCGTCAGAGAACACTGAAGCTTTCTTT.